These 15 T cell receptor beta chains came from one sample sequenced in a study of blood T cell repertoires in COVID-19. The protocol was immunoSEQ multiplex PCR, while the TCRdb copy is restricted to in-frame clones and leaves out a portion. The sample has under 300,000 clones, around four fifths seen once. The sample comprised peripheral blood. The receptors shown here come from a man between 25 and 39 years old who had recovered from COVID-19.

This CDR3 is CASSEALTVPSSYEQYF. The DNA for the CDR3 is TGTGCCAGCAGTGAAGCCCTTACAGTACCCAGCTCCTACGAGCAGTACTTC. This sequence joins TRBV6-1 and TRBJ2-7; D not certain. Looked up from germline, CDR1 is MNHNS and CDR2 is SASEGT. The CDR3 runs 17 residues. V shed 0 bases and J shed 0 bases, with 15 bases lying between them.

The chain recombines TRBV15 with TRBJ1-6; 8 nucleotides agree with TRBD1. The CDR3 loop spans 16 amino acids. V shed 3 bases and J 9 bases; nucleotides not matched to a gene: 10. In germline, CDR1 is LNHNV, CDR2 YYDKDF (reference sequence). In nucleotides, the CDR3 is TGTGCCACCAGCAGCCGTAGAGACAGGGGTCCTTCACCCCTCCACTTT. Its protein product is CATSSRRDRGPSPLHF.

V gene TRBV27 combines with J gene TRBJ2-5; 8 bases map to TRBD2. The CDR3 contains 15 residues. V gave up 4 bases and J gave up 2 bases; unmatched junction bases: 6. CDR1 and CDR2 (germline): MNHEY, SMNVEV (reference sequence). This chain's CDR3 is CASSSAGGGQETQYF. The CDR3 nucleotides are TGTGCCAGCAGTTCGGCGGGGGGCGGGCAAGAGACCCAGTACTTC.

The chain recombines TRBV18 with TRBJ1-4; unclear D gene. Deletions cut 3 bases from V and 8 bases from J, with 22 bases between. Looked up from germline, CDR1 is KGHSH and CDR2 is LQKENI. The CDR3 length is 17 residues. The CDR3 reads CASSPLPVGVVNEKLFF. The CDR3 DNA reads TGTGCCAGCTCACCCCTACCAGTCGGGGTAGTCAACGAAAAACTGTTTTTT.

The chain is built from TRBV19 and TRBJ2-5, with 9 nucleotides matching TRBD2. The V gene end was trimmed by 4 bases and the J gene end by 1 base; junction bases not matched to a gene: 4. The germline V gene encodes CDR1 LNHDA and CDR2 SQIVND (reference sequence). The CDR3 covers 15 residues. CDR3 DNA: TGTGCCAGTAGTACGCTAGCGGGGCCCCAAGAGACCCAGTACTTC. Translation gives CASSTLAGPQETQYF.

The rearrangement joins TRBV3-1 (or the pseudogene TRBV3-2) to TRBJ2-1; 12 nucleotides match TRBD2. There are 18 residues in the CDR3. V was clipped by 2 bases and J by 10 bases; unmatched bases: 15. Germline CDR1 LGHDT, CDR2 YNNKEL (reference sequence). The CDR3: CASSQLRPRLAGGREQFF. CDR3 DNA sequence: TGTGCCAGCAGCCAACTCCGCCCCCGGCTAGCGGGGGGGCGGGAGCAGTTCTTC.

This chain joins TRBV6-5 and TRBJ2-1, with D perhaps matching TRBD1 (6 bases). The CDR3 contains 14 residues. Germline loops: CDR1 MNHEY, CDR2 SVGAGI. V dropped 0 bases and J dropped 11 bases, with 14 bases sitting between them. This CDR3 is CASSYSDSRTKQFF. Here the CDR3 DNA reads TGTGCCAGCAGTTACTCGGACAGCCGAACCAAGCAGTTCTTC.

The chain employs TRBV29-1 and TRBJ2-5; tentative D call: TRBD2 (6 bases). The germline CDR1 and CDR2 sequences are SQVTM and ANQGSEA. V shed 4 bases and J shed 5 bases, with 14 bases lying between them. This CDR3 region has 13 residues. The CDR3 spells CSVAGLGGETQYF. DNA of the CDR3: TGCAGCGTTGCAGGCCTTGGGGGGGAGACCCAGTACTTC.

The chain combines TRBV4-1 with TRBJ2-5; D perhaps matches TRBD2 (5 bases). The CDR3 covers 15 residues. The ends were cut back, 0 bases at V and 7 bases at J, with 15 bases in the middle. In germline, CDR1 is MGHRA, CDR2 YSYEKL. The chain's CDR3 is CASSQEYPTGWTQYF. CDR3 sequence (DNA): TGCGCCAGCAGCCAAGAGTACCCCACGGGGTGGACCCAGTACTTC.

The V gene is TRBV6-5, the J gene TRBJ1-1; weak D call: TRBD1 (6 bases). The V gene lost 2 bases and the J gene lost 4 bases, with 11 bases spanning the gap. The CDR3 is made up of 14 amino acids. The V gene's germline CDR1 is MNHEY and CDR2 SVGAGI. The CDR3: CASSYGGAVTEAFF. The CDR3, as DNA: TGTGCCAGCAGTTACGGGGGGGCTGTCACTGAAGCTTTCTTT.

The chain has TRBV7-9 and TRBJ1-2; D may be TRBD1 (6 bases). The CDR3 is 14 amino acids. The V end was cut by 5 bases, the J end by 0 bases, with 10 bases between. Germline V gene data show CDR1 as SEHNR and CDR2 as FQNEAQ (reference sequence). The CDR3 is CASSPRDTNYGYTF. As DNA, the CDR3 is TGTGCCAGCAGCCCCCGGGACACTAACTATGGCTACACCTTC.

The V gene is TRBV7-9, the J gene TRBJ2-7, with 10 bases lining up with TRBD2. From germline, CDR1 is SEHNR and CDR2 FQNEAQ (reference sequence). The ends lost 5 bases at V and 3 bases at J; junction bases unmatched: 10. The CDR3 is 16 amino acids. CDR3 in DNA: TGTGCCAGCAGCGGCGGTGGTGGACTAGCGGTCTACGAGCAGTACTTC. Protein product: CASSGGGGLAVYEQYF.

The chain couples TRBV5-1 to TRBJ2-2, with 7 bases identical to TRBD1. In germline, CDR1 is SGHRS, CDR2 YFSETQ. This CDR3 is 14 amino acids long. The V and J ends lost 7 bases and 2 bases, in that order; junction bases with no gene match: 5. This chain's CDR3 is CASVRGPNTGELFF. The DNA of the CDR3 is TGCGCCAGCGTGAGGGGGCCTAACACCGGGGAGCTGTTTTTT.

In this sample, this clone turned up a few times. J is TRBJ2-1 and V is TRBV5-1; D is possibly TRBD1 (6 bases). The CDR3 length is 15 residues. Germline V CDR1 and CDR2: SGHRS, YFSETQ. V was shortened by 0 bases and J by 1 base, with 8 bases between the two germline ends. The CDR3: CASSLGQASYNEQFF. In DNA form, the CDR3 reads TGCGCCAGCAGCTTGGGACAGGCTTCCTACAATGAGCAGTTCTTC.

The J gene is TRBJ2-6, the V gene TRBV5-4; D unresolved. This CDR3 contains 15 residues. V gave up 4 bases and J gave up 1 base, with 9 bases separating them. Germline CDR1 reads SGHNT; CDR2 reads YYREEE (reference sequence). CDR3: CASSPTVSGANVLTF. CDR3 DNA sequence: TGTGCCAGCAGCCCTACTGTGTCTGGGGCCAACGTCCTGACTTTC.